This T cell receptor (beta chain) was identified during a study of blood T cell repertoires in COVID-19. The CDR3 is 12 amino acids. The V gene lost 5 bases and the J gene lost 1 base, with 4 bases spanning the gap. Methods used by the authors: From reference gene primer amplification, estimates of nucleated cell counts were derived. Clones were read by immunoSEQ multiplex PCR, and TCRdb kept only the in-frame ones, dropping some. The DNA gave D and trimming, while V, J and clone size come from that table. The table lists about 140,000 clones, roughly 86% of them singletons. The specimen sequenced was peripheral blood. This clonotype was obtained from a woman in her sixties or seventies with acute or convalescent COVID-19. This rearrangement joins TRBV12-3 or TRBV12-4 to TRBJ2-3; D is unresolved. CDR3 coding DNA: TGTGCCAGCAGTCCGGGCACAGATACGCAGTATTTT. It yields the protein CASSPGTDTQYF.